This T cell receptor (beta chain) originates from a study of regulatory T cells in long-lasting Graves disease. Whole-study results and caveats: Persistent disease preferred TRBV28, TRBJ1-2 and TRBJ2-5. The number of shared public clonotypes was higher in persistent patients (approximately 3,000) than new patients (over 900). Having only a small sample size may have limited accuracy.

Trimming cost V 5 bases and J 6 bases, with 17 bases left between them. Germline V lookup: CDR1 DFQATT, CDR2 SNEGSKA (reference sequence). The CDR3 totals 14 residues. Worth noting for this clonotype: Its target is unknown.

The time point is: newly diagnosed GD, antithyroid drugs for less than 3 months. The TCR library was made from RNA that had been extracted from PBMCs in TRIzol. Combining iRepertoire HTBI primers with Arm-PCR of CDR3 regions, the authors built TCR beta libraries. TCRdb processed the multiplex PCR reads anew with MiXCR; each CDR3 protein has one entry. The table has about 300,000 distinct CDR3 sequences, 18% seen once; the top ten hold less than 45%. The TCR comes from a female donor with Graves disease. The chain uses TRBV20-1 and TRBJ2-1; D gene ambiguous. The material was peripheral blood mononuclear cells (PBMCs), obtained at new diagnosis, from a patient treated with antithyroid drugs. The chain's CDR3 is CSAREESRSNEQFF. The CDR3 bases are TGCAGTGCTCGTGAAGAATCAAGGAGCAATGAGCAGTTCTTC.